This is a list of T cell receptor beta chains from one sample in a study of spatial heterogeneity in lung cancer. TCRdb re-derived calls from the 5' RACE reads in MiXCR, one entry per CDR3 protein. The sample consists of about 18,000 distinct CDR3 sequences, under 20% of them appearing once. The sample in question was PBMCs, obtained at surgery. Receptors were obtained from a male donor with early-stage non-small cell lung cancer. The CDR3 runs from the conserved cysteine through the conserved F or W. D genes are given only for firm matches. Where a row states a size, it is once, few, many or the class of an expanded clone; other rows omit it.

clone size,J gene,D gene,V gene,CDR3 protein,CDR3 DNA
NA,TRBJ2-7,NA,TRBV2,CASSPVGSSYEQYF,TGTGCCAGCAGTCCCGTCGGGAGCTCCTACGAGCAGTACTTC
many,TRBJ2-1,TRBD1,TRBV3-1,CASSQGRTGYGQQFF,TGTGCCAGCAGCCAAGGGCGGACAGGGTATGGACAGCAGTTCTTC
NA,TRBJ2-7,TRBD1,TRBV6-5,CASSYPTGEQYF,TGTGCCAGCAGTTATCCGACAGGGGAGCAGTACTTC
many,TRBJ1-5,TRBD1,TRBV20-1,CSASPGQGRVPQHF,TGCAGTGCCTCCCCCGGACAGGGCCGGGTGCCCCAGCATTTT
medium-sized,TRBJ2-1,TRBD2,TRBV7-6,CASSLVRGGRNNEQFF,TGTGCCAGCAGCTTAGTGCGGGGGGGCAGGAACAATGAGCAGTTCTTC
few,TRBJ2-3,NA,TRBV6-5,CASRPVGVDTQYF,TGTGCCAGCAGACCAGTCGGGGTGGATACGCAGTATTTT
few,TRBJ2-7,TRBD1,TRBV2,CASSGTGNYEQYF,TGTGCCAGCAGCGGGACAGGGAACTACGAGCAGTACTTC
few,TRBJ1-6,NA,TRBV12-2,CASRLVPSPYNSPLHF,TGTGCAAGTCGCTTAGTACCGAGTCCCTATAATTCACCCCTCCACTTT
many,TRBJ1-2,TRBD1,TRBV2,CASSDDGADRGSYGYTF,TGTGCCAGCAGTGATGATGGCGCTGACAGGGGAAGCTATGGCTACACCTTC
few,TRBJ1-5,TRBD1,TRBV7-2,CASSLGQGSQPQHF,TGTGCCAGCAGCTTAGGACAGGGAAGTCAGCCCCAGCATTTT
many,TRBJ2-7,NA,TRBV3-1,CASSQARTVSYEQYF,TGTGCCAGCAGCCAAGCCCGGACAGTTTCCTACGAGCAGTACTTC
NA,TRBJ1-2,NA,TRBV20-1,CSARPINRANHYGYTF,TGCAGTGCTAGACCTATTAACAGGGCAAATCACTATGGCTACACCTTC
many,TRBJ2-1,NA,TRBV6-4,CASSDSIGGVNEQFF,TGTGCCAGCAGTGACTCGATAGGCGGGGTGAATGAGCAGTTCTTC
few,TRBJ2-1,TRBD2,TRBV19,CASTPTPGGPGNEQFF,TGTGCCAGTACCCCGACTCCGGGGGGGCCGGGCAATGAGCAGTTCTTC
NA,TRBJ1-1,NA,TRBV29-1,CSVEGAFLGAFF,TGCAGCGTTGAGGGGGCTTTTCTGGGAGCTTTCTTT
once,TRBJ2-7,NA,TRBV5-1,CASSLDRYEQYF,TGCGCCAGCAGCTTGGATCGCTACGAGCAGTACTTC
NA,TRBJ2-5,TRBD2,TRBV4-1,CASSHTPGGGEETQYF,TGCGCCAGCAGCCACACACCCGGCGGGGGGGAAGAGACCCAGTACTTC
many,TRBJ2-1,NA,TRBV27,CASSLLAFNEQFF,TGTGCCAGCAGCCTACTTGCCTTCAATGAGCAGTTCTTC
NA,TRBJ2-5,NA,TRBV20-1,CSASGWSGETQYF,TGCAGTGCTAGTGGCTGGTCGGGAGAGACCCAGTACTTC
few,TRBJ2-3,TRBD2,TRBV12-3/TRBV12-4,CASSLGGVGTDTQYF,TGTGCCAGCAGTTTGGGAGGGGTTGGCACAGATACGCAGTATTTT
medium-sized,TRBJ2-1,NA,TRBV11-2,CASSPRVGSYNEQFF,TGTGCCAGCAGCCCCCGTGTCGGAAGCTACAATGAGCAGTTCTTC
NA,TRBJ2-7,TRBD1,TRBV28,CASSNPTMTGVDEQYF,TGTGCCAGCAGCAACCCGACGATGACAGGGGTGGACGAGCAGTACTTC
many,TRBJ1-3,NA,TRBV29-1,CSVEISGFKGNTIYF,TGCAGCGTTGAAATCTCCGGGTTTAAGGGAAACACCATATATTTT
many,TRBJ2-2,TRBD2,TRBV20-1,CSALSGGTGELFF,TGCAGTGCCCTGTCGGGGGGCACCGGGGAGCTGTTTTTT
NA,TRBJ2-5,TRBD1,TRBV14,CASRQQGRQETQYF,TGTGCCAGCAGACAACAGGGGCGTCAAGAGACCCAGTACTTC
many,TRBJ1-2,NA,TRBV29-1,CSVEGSQASNYGYTF,TGCAGCGTTGAAGGCAGTCAAGCCTCTAACTATGGCTACACCTTC
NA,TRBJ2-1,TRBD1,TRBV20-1,CSAEPGQGSYNEQFF,TGCAGTGCTGAACCGGGACAGGGATCCTACAATGAGCAGTTCTTC
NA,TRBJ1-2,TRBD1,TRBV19,CASRQGNGYTF,TGTGCCAGCCGACAGGGAAATGGCTACACCTTC
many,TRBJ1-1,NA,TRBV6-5,CASSYSTLGHSNTEAFF,TGTGCCAGCAGTTACTCGACCCTGGGACATTCGAACACTGAAGCTTTCTTT
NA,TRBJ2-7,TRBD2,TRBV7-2,CASSLILAGEVEQYF,TGTGCCAGCAGCTTAATCCTAGCGGGGGAGGTCGAGCAGTACTTC
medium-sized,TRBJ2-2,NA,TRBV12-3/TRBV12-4,CASKITGELFF,TGTGCCAGCAAAATCACCGGGGAGCTGTTTTTT
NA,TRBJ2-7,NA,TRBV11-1,CASSLAGLAAEQYF,TGTGCCAGCAGCTTAGCCGGTTTGGCAGCCGAGCAGTACTTC
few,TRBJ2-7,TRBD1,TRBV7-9,CASSSVPGQGTAPYGEQYF,TGTGCCAGCAGCTCAGTCCCGGGACAGGGGACGGCCCCTTATGGCGAGCAGTACTTC
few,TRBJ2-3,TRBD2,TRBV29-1,CSVVPRSGEDTQYF,TGCAGCGTGGTTCCCAGAAGCGGGGAAGATACGCAGTATTTT
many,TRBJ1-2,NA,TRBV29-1,CSVEEKAQAINYGYTF,TGCAGCGTTGAAGAGAAGGCACAGGCTATTAACTATGGCTACACCTTC
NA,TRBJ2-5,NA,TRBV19,CASSMQGFETQYF,TGTGCCAGTAGTATGCAGGGTTTCGAGACCCAGTACTTC
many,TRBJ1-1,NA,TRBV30,CAWSPDSSTEAFF,TGTGCCTGGAGCCCCGACTCCAGCACTGAAGCTTTCTTT
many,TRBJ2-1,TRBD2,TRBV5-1,CASSLVAGGYNEQFF,TGCGCCAGCAGCTTGGTGGCGGGGGGTTACAATGAGCAGTTCTTC
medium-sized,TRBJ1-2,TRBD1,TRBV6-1,CASSPGQGADYGYTF,TGTGCCAGCAGTCCGGGACAGGGGGCTGACTATGGCTACACCTTC
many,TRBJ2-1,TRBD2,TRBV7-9,CASSLDSGGYNEQFF,TGTGCCAGCAGCTTAGACAGCGGGGGGTACAATGAGCAGTTCTTC
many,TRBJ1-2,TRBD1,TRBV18,CASSPETGGYYGYTF,TGTGCCAGCTCACCAGAGACAGGGGGCTACTATGGCTACACCTTC
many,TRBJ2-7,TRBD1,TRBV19,CASSRTGTGSYEQYF,TGTGCCAGTAGTCGTACCGGGACAGGGTCCTACGAGCAGTACTTC
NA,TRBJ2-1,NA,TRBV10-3,CAISPGVNEQFF,TGTGCCATCAGTCCGGGGGTCAATGAGCAGTTCTTC
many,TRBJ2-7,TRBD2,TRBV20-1,CSARGTSGYEQYF,TGCAGTGCCAGGGGGACTAGCGGGTACGAGCAGTACTTC
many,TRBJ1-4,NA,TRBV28,CASESGGLNEKLFF,TGTGCCAGCGAAAGTGGGGGCCTTAATGAAAAACTGTTTTTT
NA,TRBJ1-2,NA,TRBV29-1,CSVEDPGENYGYTF,TGCAGCGTTGAAGACCCAGGGGAAAACTATGGCTACACCTTC
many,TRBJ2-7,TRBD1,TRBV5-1,CASSADRGSDEQYF,TGCGCCAGCAGCGCCGACAGGGGGTCGGACGAGCAGTACTTC
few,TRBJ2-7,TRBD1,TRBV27,CASSLYTGGYEQYF,TGTGCCAGCAGTTTATATACAGGGGGCTACGAGCAGTACTTC
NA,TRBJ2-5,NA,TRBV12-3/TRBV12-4,CASSRQDQETQYF,TGTGCCAGCAGTCGACAGGATCAAGAGACCCAGTACTTC
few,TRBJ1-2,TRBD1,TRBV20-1,CSARDTGTGLGGYTF,TGCAGTGCTAGAGATACCGGGACAGGGCTTGGTGGCTACACCTTC
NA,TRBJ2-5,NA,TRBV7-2,CASTSFGETQYF,TGTGCCAGCACTTCGTTTGGGGAGACCCAGTACTTC